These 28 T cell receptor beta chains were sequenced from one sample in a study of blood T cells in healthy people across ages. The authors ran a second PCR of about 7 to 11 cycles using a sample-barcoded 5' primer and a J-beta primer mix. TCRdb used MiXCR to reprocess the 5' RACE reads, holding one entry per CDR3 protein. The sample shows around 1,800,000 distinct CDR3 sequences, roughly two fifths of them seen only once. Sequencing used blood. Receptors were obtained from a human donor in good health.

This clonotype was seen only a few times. The CDR3: CASSSVGTGADTQYF. CDR3 DNA sequence: TGTGCCAGCAGTTCCGTGGGGACAGGGGCAGATACGCAGTATTTT. The chain combines TRBV27 with TRBJ2-3; 10 positions agree with TRBD1. The V gene end was trimmed by 4 bases and the J gene end by 4 bases; junction bases not matched to a gene: 5. Germline lookup yields CDR1 MNHEY and CDR2 SMNVEV (reference sequence). There are 15 residues in the CDR3.

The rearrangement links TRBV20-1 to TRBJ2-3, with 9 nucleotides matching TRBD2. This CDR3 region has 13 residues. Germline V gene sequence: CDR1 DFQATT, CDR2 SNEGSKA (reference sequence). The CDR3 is CSLRAGGSDTQYF. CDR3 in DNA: TGCAGCCTACGAGCGGGGGGATCAGATACGCAGTATTTT.

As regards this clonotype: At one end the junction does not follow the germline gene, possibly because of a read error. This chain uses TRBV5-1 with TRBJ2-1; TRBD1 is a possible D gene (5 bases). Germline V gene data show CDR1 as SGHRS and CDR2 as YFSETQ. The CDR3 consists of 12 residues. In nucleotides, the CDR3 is TGTGCCAGCAGCCAGCAGGGTGATGAGCAGTTCTTC. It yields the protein CASSQQGDEQFF.

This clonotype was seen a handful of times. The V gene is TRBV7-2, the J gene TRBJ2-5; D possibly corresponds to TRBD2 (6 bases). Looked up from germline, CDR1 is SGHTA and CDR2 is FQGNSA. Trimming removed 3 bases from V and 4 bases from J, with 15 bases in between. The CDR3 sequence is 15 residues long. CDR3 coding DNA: TGTGCCAGCAGCTTTTCGGCGGGGCGGGGAGAGACCCAGTACTTC. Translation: CASSFSAGRGETQYF.

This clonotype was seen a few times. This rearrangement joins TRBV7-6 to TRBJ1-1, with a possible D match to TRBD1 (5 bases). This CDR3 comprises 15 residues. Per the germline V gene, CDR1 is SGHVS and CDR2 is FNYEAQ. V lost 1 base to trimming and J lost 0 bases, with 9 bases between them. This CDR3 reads CASSLGGPMNTEAFF. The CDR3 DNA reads TGTGCCAGCAGCTTAGGGGGACCGATGAACACTGAAGCTTTCTTT.

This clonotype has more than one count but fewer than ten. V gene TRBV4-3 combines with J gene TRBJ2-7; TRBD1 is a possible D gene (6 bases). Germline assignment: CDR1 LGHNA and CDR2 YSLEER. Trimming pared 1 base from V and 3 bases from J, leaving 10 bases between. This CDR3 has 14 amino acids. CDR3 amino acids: CASSQGGTRYEQYF. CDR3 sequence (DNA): TGCGCCAGCAGCCAAGGAGGGACACGCTACGAGCAGTACTTC.

The CDR3 sequence is CSASRGPLQETQYF. The CDR3 DNA is TGCAGTGCTAGTAGGGGGCCCCTCCAAGAGACCCAGTACTTC. This chain joins TRBV20-1 and TRBJ2-5, with 7 bases lining up with TRBD1. The V and J ends lost 3 bases and 1 base, in that order; junction bases with no gene match: 5. The CDR3 has 14 amino acids. Per germline, CDR1 DFQATT and CDR2 SNEGSKA (reference sequence).

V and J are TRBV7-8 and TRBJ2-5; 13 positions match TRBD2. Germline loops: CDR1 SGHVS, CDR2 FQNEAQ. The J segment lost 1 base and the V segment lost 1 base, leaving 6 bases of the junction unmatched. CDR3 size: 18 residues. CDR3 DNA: TGTGCCAGCAGCTTAGGACTAGCGGGGGGCAGGATCCAAGAGACCCAGTACTTC. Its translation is CASSLGLAGGRIQETQYF.

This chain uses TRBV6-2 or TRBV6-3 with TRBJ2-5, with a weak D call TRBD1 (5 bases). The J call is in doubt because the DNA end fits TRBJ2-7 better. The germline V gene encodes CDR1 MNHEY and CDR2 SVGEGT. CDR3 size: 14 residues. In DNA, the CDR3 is TGTGCCAGCAGGGCGACAGTCTTATCCTACGAGCAGTACTTC. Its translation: CASRATVLSYEQYF.

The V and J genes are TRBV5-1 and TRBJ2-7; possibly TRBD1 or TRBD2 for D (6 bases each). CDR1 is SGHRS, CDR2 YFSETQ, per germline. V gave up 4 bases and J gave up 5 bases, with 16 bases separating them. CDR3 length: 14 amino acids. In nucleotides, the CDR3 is TGCGCCAGCAGCCCGGGACATGGAGGGGACGAGCAGTACTTC. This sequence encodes CASSPGHGGDEQYF.

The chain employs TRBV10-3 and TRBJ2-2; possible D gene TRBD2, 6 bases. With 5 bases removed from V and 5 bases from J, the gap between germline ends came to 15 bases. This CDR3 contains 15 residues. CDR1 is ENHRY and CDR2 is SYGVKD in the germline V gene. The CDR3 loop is CAISYDQGGTGELFF. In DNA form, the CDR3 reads TGTGCCATCAGTTATGACCAGGGAGGTACCGGGGAGCTGTTTTTT.

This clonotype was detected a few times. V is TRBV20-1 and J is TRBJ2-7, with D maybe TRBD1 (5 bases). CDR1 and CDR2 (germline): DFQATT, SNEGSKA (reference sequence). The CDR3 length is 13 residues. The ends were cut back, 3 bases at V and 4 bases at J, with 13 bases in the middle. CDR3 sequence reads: CSARLQGRYEQYF. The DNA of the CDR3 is TGCAGTGCTAGGTTGCAGGGAAGGTACGAGCAGTACTTC.

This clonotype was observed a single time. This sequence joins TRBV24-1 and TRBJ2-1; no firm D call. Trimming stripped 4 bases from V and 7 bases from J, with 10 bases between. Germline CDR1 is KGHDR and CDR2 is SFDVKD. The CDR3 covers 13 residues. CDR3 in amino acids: CATSEMLRNEQFF. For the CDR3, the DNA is TGTGCCACCAGTGAAATGCTACGGAATGAGCAGTTCTTC.

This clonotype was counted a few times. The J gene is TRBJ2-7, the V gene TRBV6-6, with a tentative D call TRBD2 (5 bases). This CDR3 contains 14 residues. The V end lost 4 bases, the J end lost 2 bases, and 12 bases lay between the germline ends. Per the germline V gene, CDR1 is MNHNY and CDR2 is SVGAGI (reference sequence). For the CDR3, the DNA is TGTGCCAGCAGTTTCGGCGGGCCCCCCTACGAGCAGTACTTC. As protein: CASSFGGPPYEQYF.

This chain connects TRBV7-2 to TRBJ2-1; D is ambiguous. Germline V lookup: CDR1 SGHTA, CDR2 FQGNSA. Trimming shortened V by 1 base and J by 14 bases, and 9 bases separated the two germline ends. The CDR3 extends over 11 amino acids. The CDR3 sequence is CASSLGLGKFF. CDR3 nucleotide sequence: TGTGCCAGCAGCTTAGGACTGGGCAAGTTCTTC.

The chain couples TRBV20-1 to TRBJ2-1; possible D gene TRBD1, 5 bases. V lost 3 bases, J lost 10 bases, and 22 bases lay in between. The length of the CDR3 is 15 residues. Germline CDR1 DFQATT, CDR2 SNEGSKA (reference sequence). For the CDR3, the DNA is TGCAGTGCTAGCCGTCGAATGTTCAGGGATTCGGAGCAGTTCTTC. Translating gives CSASRRMFRDSEQFF.

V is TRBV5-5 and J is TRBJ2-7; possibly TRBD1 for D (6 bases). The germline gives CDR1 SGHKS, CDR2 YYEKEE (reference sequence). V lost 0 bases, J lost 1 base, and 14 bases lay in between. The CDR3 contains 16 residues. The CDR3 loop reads CASSLDLGQGSYEQYF. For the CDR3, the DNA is TGTGCCAGCAGCTTGGATTTGGGGCAGGGGTCCTACGAGCAGTACTTC.

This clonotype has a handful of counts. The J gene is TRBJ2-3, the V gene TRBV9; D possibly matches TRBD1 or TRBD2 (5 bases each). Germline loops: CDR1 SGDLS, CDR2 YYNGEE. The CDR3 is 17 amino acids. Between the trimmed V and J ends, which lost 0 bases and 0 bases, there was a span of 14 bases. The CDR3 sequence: CASSVGGGGPSTDTQYF. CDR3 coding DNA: TGTGCCAGCAGCGTAGGGGGTGGGGGTCCTAGCACAGATACGCAGTATTTT.

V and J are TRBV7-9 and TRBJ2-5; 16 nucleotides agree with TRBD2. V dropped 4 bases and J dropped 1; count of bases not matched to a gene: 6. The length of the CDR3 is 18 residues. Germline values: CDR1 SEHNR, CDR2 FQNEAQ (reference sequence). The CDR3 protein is CASSSGLAGGVAQETQYF. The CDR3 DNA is TGTGCCAGCAGCTCGGGACTAGCGGGGGGGGTTGCCCAAGAGACCCAGTACTTC.

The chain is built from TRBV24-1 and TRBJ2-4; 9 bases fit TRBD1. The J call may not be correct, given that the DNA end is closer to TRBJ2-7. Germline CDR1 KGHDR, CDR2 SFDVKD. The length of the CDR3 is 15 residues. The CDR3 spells CATSDLDRGVDEQYF. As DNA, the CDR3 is TGTGCCACCAGTGATTTGGACAGGGGGGTGGACGAGCAGTACTTC.

The chain's CDR3 is CASSQDLLDNYGYTF. CDR3 coding DNA: TGTGCCAGCAGCCAAGATCTGTTGGATAACTATGGCTACACCTTC. This chain joins TRBV3-1 and TRBJ1-2; no reliable D call. The length of the CDR3 is 15 residues. V dropped 0 bases and J dropped 1 base, with 9 bases sitting between them. Germline CDR1 reads LGHDT; CDR2 reads YNNKEL (reference sequence).

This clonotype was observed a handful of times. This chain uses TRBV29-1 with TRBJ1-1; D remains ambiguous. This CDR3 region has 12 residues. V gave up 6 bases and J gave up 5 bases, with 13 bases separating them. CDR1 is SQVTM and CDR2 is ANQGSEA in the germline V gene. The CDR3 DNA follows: TGCAGCGTCCTAAACCTGGGGACTGAAGCTTTCTTT. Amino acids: CSVLNLGTEAFF.

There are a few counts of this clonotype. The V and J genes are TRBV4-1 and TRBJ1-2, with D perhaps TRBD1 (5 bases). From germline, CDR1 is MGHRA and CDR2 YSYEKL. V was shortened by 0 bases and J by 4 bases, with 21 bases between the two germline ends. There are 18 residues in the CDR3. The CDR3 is CASSQDGIGDGGRYGYTF. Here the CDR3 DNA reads TGCGCCAGCAGCCAAGATGGCATCGGGGACGGCGGACGCTATGGCTACACCTTC.

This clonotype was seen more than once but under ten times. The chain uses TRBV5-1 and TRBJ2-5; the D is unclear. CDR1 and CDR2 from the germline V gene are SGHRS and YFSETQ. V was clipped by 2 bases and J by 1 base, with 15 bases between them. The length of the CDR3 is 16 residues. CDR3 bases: TGCGCCAGCAGCTTAAGTGGACCCATTCTCCAAGAGACCCAGTACTTC. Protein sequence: CASSLSGPILQETQYF.

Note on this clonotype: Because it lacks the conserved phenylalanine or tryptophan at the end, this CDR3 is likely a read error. CDR3 amino acids: CASSSQGPEQPQHV. The CDR3 bases are TGTGCCAGCAGCTCGCAGGGGCCCGAGCAGCCCCAGCATGTT. V is TRBV7-2 and J is TRBJ1-5, with D possibly matching TRBD1 (6 bases). The CDR3 runs to 14 residues. Trimming stripped 4 bases from V and 7 bases from J, with 14 bases between. CDR1 is SGHTA and CDR2 is FQGNSA in the germline V gene.

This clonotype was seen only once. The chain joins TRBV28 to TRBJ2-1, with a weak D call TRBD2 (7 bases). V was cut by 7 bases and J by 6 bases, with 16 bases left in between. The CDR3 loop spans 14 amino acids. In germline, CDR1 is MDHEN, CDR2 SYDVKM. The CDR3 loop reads CASMGGGPINEQFF. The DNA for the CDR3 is TGTGCCAGCATGGGGGGGGGGCCCATCAATGAGCAGTTCTTC.

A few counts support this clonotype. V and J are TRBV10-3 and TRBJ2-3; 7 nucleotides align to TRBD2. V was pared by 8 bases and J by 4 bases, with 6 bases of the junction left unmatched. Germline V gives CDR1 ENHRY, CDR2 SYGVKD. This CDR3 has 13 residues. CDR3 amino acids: CAIQRGLADTQYF. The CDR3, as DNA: TGTGCCATCCAGCGGGGTCTGGCAGATACGCAGTATTTT.

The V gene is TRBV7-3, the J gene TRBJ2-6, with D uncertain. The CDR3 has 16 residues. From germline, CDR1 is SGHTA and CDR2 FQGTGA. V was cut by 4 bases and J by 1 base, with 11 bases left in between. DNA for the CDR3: TGTGCCAGCAGCTCCAGTCGTCCATCTGGGGCCAACGTCCTGACTTTC. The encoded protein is CASSSSRPSGANVLTF.